Each of the 4 T cell receptor beta chains below was sequenced from the same sample in a study of blood T cell repertoires in COVID-19. The repertoire was sequenced with immunoSEQ multiplex PCR; TCRdb's copy has only in-frame clones and lacks some. The sample consists of 40,000 to 60,000 clones, about 82% of them appearing once. Material: peripheral blood. The receptor source for this set is a man older than 75 with active COVID-19.

This chain uses TRBV18 with TRBJ2-1; 8 bases match TRBD2. The CDR3 has 15 amino acids. Trimming at V came to 3 bases and at J to 5 bases, leaving 6 bases not matched to a gene. Germline V gene lookup returns CDR1 KGHSH and CDR2 LQKENI. CDR3 sequence (DNA): TGTGCCAGCTCACCGTTACTAGCGGAGAACAATGAGCAGTTCTTC. It is translated as CASSPLLAENNEQFF.

The chain has TRBV11-2 and TRBJ1-2; TRBD1 matches 12 bases. There are 18 residues in the CDR3. Germline V gene lookup returns CDR1 SGHAT and CDR2 FQNNGV. V shed 0 bases and J 8 bases; nucleotides not matched to a gene: 13. The CDR3 protein is CASSLDLIVGQGAGGYTF. DNA for the CDR3: TGTGCCAGCAGCTTAGATCTAATTGTGGGACAGGGGGCTGGGGGCTACACCTTC. Complete variable domain (other parts from reference TRBV11-2 and TRBJ1-2): EAGVAQSPRYKIIEKRQSVAFWCNPISGHATLYWYQQILGQGPKLLIQFQNNGVVDDSQLPKDRFSAERLKGVDSTLKIQPAKLEDSAVYLCASSLDLIVGQGAGGYTFGSGTRLTVV.

The V gene is TRBV15, the J gene TRBJ2-5; a possible D gene is TRBD1 (6 bases). Germline V gene data show CDR1 as LNHNV and CDR2 as YYDKDF (reference sequence). Deletions cut 3 bases from V and 5 bases from J, with 13 bases between. The CDR3 runs 14 residues. The CDR3 DNA is TGTGCCACCAGCAGTGGGACAATGGATGAGACCCAGTACTTC. It encodes CATSSGTMDETQYF.

This chain connects TRBV7-9 to TRBJ2-2; TRBD2 matches at 14 bases. The V and J ends lost 0 bases and 6 bases, in that order; junction bases with no gene match: 6. The CDR3 covers 18 residues. The germline V gene has CDR1 SEHNR and CDR2 FQNEAQ (reference sequence). The chain's CDR3 is CASSLAKGLAGEAGELFF. The CDR3 bases are TGTGCCAGCAGCTTAGCGAAGGGACTAGCGGGAGAGGCCGGGGAGCTGTTTTTT.